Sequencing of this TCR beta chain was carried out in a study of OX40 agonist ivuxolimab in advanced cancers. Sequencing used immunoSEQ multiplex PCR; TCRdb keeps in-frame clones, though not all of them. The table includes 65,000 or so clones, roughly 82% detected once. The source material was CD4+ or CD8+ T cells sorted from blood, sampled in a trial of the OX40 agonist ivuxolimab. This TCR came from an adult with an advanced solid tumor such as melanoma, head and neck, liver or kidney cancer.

CDR3 region: CASSAGTGSYNEQFF. CDR3 bases: TGTGCCAGCAGTGCCGGGACAGGCTCCTACAATGAGCAGTTCTTC. This sequence joins TRBV6-1 and TRBJ2-1; 8 bases are shared with TRBD1. J was trimmed by 0 bases and V by 4 bases; bases with no gene match: 2. The CDR3 is made up of 15 amino acids. Germline V lookup: CDR1 MNHNS, CDR2 SASEGT.